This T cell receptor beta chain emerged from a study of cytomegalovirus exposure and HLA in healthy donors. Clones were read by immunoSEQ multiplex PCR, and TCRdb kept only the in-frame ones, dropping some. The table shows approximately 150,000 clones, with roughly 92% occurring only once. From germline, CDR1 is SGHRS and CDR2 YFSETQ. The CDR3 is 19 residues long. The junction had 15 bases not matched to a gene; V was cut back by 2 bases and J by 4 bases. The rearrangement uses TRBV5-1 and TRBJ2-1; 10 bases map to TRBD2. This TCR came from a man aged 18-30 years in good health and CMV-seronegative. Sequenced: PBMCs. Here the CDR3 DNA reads TGCGCCAGCAGCTTCGGTTCTGGACCAATACTAGCGGGGTACAATGAGCAGTTCTTC. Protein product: CASSFGSGPILAGYNEQFF.